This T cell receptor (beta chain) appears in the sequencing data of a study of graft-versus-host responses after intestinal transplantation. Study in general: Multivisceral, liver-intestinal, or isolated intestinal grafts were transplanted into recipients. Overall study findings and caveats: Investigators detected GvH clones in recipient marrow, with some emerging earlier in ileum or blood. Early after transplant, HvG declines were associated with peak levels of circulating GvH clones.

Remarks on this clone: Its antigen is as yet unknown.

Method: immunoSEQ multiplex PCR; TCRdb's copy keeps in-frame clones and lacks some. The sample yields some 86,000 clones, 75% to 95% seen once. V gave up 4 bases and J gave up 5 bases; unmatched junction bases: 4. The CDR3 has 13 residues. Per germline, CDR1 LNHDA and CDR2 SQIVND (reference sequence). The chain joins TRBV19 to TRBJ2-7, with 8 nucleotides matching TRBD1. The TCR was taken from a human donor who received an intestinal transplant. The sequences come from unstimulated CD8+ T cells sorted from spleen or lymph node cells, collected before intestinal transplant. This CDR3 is CASSTQGADEQYF. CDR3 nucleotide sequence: TGTGCCAGTAGTACCCAGGGGGCGGACGAGCAGTACTTC.